This T cell receptor (beta chain) was retrieved from a study of identical twins. A universal primer binding site was introduced by template switching. The final cDNA contained unique molecular identifiers. From the 5' RACE reads, TCRdb called clonotypes with MiXCR, one entry per CDR3 protein. The data hold 450,000 to 650,000 distinct CDR3 sequences, with about 16% observed a single time. Each donor (without exception) was a healthy Caucasian. This clonotype was seen many times. The CDR3 is 12 residues long. V was cut by 8 bases and J by 0 bases, with 8 bases left in between. CDR1 and CDR2 (germline): SNHLY, FYNNEI. These data were likewise used in another study, on yellow fever vaccine responses in identical twins.

V is TRBV2 and J is TRBJ2-7, with unresolved D. Sample: CD4+ T cells sorted from blood. This sequence originates from a woman aged 18-29 years in good health. Here the CDR3 reads CASFSSSYEQYF. The CDR3 DNA reads TGTGCCAGCTTCTCGAGCTCCTACGAGCAGTACTTC.